This section outlines one T cell receptor beta chain sequence together with its context. The antigen it binds to is not known. One base away there is no much larger clone; base qualities are not given. The data are from a study of T cell responses to AZD1222 COVID-19 vaccine (dated by TCRdb to the early 2020s). Regarding the study in general: AZD1222 recipients whose second dose came at about 4 weeks and those whose second dose came at about 12 weeks were combined into one group, since spike-specific TCR depth and breadth did not differ between the two schedules. A total of 230 to 250 trial participants underwent TCR sequencing, of whom some 200 had received two doses of AZD1222 and about 25 had received two doses of the MenACWY control vaccine. Trial participants were enrolled by age into subgroups of 18-55, 56-69 and 70-plus years, and approximately 150, 30 and 60 TCR-sequenced participants, respectively, were included in these subgroups. Summary of the overall study and its limitations: The whole spike protein was spanned by vaccine-associated CD4 TCRs, and dominant responses were seen in regions 160-218 and 743-854. In the small 56-69-year group, the increase in depth fell short of significance, most likely because of low power. After two AZD1222 doses, both the breadth and the depth of spike-specific TCRs were significantly higher than at day 0 and than in MenACWY recipients. Most participants were white British and females outnumbered males, and the authors suggested that clonal diversity may have been underestimated. Epitopes outside the regions mutated in the B.1.351 and B.1.1.7 variants were reportedly recognized by nearly half of the unique spike-specific TCRs. Because no samples from the day 14 peak response were available, repertoires could be characterized only after the peak T cell response. Conclusions about previously exposed vaccinees are limited, since just five or six AZD1222 recipients were seropositive for SARS-CoV-2 at baseline.

The CDR3 regions of human TCRbeta chains were analyzed by immunosequencing. The paper's processing steps were these. Repertoire TCRs were matched against a reference library of SARS-CoV-2-specific TCRs generated with the MIRA antigen-specificity platform. Breadth was defined as the fraction of unique TCRs that were SARS-CoV-2-associated, and depth was defined as the fraction of total T cells that were SARS-CoV-2-associated. Using the MIRA data, every spike-specific TCR was mapped to the spike region that the TCR reacted to and assigned to either a CD4 or a CD8 class. Log10-transformed breadth and depth values were compared by one-way ANOVA with Sidak's multiple comparisons tests. TCRdb carries this immuneACCESS record with in-frame sequences only. Its versions omit some clonotypes, under half of them owing to an unresolved V gene in the studies checked, with the rest unexplained. The DNA was the basis for D and trimming; V, J and clone size are from that table. This sample is represented by about 140,000 clones; around nine tenths of them were singletons. 1.5% to 2% of the sample belongs to the ten largest clones.

Explained via the paper, the time point label denotes: baseline before first vaccination. Samples from vaccinated people were obtained from the UK trials COV001 and COV002, which included a single-blind randomized controlled phase 2/3 trial of AZD1222 (ChAdOx1 nCoV-19) in healthy adults. For TCRbeta chain sequencing, PBMC samples from trial participants were taken at day 0 and at day 28 after the second dose. This clonotype was sampled from an adult in good health. This specimen consisted of peripheral blood, obtained on day 0 of AZD1222 vaccination.

The nucleotide sequence reads as follows: TGTGCCAGCAGCCAAGAGTGGAGGGAGAGCTCCTACAATGAGCAGTTCTTC. Its protein reads: CASSQEWRESSYNEQFF. This receptor chain uses TRBV3-1 (or the pseudogene TRBV3-2) and TRBJ2-1; the best D guess is TRBD2, with 6 bases matching. Per the germline V gene (reference sequence), LGHDT is the CDR1 and YNNKEL is the CDR2. The trim is 0 bases for V and 0 bases for J, with a gap of 12 bases between the germline ends. The CDR3 spans 17 residues, from the cysteine through the phenylalanine. Only the CDR3 DNA is retained, 51 bases long and in frame from the first base.